The sequence of this T cell receptor (beta chain) was determined in a study of T-cell memory formation after mild COVID-19. Across the study: For the most part, TCR clusters were specific to one donor. Whole-study results and caveats: Within pre-infection memory, some responding clones were found, suggesting cross-reactive memory joined. CD4+ clones that contracted lay mainly in CM and EM; CD8+ ones lay in EMRA.

Remarks on this clonotype: What it recognizes is unknown.

Trimming cost V 0 bases and J 5 bases, with 11 bases left between them. Germline V lookup: CDR1 SGHRS, CDR2 YFSETQ. The CDR3 runs 14 residues. TCR alpha and TCR beta cDNA libraries carrying sample barcodes and UMIs came from 5'RACE with constant-segment primers. MiXCR, applied by TCRdb to the 5' RACE reads, yields one record per CDR3 protein. The data show under 700,000 distinct CDR3 sequences, roughly 20% seen once. The gene calls are TRBV5-1 and TRBJ2-5; tentatively, D is TRBD2 (5 bases). The TCR originated in an adult woman who had mild COVID-19 (a few samples of this study predate the infection). Cell type and time point are not known. The sample consisted of PBMCs or a T cell subset sorted from them (not recorded which). In nucleotides, the CDR3 is TGCGCCAGCAGCTTGGTGCCGGAGGTGGAGACCCAGTACTTC. This sequence encodes CASSLVPEVETQYF. Looking up the rest from reference TRBV5-1 and TRBJ2-5 gives the full variable domain: KAGVTQTPRYLIKTRGQQVTLSCSPISGHRSVSWYQQTPGQGLQFLFEYFSETQRNKGNFPGRFSGRQFSNSRSEMNVSTLELGDSALYLCASSLVPEVETQYFGPGTRLLVL.